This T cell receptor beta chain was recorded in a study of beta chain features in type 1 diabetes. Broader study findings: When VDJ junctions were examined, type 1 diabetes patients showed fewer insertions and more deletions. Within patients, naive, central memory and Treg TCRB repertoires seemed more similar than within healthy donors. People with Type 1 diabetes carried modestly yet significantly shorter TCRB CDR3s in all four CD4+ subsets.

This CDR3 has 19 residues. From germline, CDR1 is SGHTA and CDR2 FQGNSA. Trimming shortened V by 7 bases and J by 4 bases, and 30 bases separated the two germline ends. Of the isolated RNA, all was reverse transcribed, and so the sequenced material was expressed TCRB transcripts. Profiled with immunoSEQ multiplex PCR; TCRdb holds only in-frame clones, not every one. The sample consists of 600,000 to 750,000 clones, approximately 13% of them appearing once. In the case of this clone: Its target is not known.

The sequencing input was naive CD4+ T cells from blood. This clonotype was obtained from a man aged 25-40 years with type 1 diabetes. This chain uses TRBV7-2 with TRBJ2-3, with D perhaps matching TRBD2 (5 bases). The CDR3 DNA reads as TGTGCCAGCACCAAGCCGGGGTTCCTCCAGTCAATCTCCCCAGATACGCAGTATTTT. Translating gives CASTKPGFLQSISPDTQYF.